Listed here is a single TCR beta chain. This sample was included in a study of blood T cell repertoires in COVID-19. Study-wide context: Samples taken during acute and convalescent COVID-19 were collected in the United States, Italy and Spain. Sources were T cells, B-cell-depleted T cells, or PBMCs; the material itself was cDNA or gDNA.

Germline lookup yields CDR1 SGHRS and CDR2 YFSETQ. After removal of 4 bases from V and 3 bases from J, the junction contained 9 bases not matched to a gene. The CDR3 extends over 16 amino acids. Authors' processing steps: Counts of nucleated cells, estimated from reference gene primer amplification, were obtained. Only in-frame clones appear in the TCRdb table, and some are missing; sequencing was by immunoSEQ multiplex PCR. The V and J calls and the clone size are those of that table, but D and trimming were determined from the DNA. The repertoire holds around 160,000 clones, with just over 90% as singletons.

This sequence originates from a man younger than 30 with acute or convalescent COVID-19. Input material: peripheral blood. V and J are TRBV5-1 and TRBJ2-7; 11 nucleotides agree with TRBD1. In nucleotides, the CDR3 is TGCGCCAGCAGCCCTATTCCGGGACAGGGGGGCTACGAGCAGTACTTC. Its protein is CASSPIPGQGGYEQYF.